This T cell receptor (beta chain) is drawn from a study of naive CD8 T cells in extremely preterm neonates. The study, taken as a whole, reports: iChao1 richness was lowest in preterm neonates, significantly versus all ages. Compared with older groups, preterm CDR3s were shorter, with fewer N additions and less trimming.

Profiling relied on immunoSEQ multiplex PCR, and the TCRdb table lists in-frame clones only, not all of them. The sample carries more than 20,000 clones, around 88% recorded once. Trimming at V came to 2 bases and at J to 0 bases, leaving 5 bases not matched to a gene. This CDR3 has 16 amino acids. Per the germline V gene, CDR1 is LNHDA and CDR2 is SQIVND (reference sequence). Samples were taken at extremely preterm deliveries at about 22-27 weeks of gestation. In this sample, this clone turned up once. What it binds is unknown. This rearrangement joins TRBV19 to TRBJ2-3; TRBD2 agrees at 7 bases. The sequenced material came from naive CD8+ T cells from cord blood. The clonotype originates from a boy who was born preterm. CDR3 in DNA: TGTGCCAGTAGTATACAACTAGCGTCTAGCACAGATACGCAGTATTTT. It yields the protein CASSIQLASSTDTQYF.